This is a list of T cell receptor beta chains from one sample in a study of CD8+ T cells in alopecia areata. Here immunoSEQ multiplex PCR was the method, and the copy in TCRdb shows in-frame clones only, minus some. This table holds tens of thousands of clones, roughly 51% found once. Sequenced sample: NKG2D-high CD8+ T cells sorted from blood. The receptors derive from a human donor with alopecia areata. Both conserved end residues are trimmed from each CDR3.

cdr3_length: 13
j_call: TRBJ2-5
v_call: TRBV29-1
cdr3_aa: SVEGGLAGGETQY

cdr3_length: 11
j_call: TRBJ2-7
v_call: TRBV29-1
cdr3_aa: SGTGGDSYEQY

cdr3_length: 13
j_call: TRBJ1-1
v_call: TRBV5-6
cdr3_aa: ASSSDRRVNTEAF

cdr3_length: 10
j_call: TRBJ2-1
v_call: TRBV28
cdr3_aa: ASSLFGGEQF

cdr3_length: 10
j_call: TRBJ2-3
v_call: TRBV7-9
cdr3_aa: ASSLKADTQY

cdr3_length: 13
j_call: TRBJ1-2
v_call: TRBV11-2
cdr3_aa: ASSPSLGHPNGYT

cdr3_length: 15
j_call: TRBJ2-7
v_call: TRBV4-1
cdr3_aa: ASSQNFGLAGIYEQY

cdr3_length: 11
j_call: TRBJ1-2
v_call: TRBV7-9
cdr3_aa: ASSSGTYYGYT

cdr3_length: 14
j_call: TRBJ2-3
v_call: TRBV9
cdr3_aa: ASSVNPQADTDTQY

cdr3_length: 11
j_call: TRBJ2-7
v_call: TRBV7-2
cdr3_aa: ASSLDWIYEQY

cdr3_length: 12
j_call: TRBJ1-1
v_call: TRBV4-2
cdr3_aa: ASSQWGTNTEAF

cdr3_length: 9
j_call: TRBJ2-7
v_call: TRBV28
cdr3_aa: ASIQSGTPY

cdr3_length: 11
j_call: TRBJ1-3
v_call: TRBV29-1
cdr3_aa: SAWTGSGNTIY

cdr3_length: 13
j_call: TRBJ1-5
v_call: TRBV6-5
cdr3_aa: ASSSDSSSNQPQH

cdr3_length: 9
j_call: TRBJ2-1
v_call: TRBV5-6
cdr3_aa: ASSWSVEQF